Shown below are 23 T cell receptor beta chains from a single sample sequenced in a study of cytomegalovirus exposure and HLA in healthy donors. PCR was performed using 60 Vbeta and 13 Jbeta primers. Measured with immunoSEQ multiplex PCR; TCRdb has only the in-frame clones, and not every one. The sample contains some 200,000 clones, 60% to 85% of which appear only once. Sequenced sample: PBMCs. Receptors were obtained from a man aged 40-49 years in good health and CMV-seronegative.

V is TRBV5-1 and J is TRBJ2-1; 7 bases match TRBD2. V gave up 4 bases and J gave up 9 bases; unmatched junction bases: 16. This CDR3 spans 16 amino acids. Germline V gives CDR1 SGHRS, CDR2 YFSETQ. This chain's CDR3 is CASSPLGKRDKVEQFF. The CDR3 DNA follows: TGCGCCAGCAGCCCCCTGGGGAAGCGGGATAAGGTTGAGCAGTTCTTC.

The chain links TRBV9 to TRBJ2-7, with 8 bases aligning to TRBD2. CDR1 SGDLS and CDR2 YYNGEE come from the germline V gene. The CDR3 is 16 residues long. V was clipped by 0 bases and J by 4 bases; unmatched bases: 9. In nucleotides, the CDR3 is TGTGCCAGCAGCGTAGATCAGAGCGGGGGCGTTTACGAGCAGTACTTC. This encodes CASSVDQSGGVYEQYF.

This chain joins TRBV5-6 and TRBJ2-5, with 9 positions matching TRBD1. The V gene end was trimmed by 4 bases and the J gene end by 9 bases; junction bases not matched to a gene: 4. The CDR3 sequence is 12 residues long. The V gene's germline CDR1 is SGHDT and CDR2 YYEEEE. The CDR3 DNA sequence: TGTGCCAGCAGCCGACAGGGGGGGGCCCAGTACTTC. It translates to CASSRQGGAQYF.

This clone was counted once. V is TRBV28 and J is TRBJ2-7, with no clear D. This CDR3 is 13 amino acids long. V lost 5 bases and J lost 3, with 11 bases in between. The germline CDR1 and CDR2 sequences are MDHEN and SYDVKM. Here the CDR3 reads CASSSVSNYEQYF. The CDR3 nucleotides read TGTGCCAGCAGTAGCGTATCAAACTACGAGCAGTACTTC.

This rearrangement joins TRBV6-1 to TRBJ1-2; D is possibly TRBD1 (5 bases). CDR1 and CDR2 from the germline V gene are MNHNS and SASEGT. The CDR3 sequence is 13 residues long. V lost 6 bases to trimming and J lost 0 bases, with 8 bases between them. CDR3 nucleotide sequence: TGTGCCAGCAGGGACACTTCTAACTATGGCTACACCTTC. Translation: CASRDTSNYGYTF.

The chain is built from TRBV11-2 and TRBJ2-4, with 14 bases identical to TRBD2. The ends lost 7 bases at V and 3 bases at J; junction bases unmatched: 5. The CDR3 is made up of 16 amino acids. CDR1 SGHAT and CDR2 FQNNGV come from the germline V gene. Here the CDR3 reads CASTGLAGGGKNIQYF. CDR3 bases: TGTGCCAGCACCGGACTAGCGGGAGGAGGCAAAAACATTCAGTACTTC.

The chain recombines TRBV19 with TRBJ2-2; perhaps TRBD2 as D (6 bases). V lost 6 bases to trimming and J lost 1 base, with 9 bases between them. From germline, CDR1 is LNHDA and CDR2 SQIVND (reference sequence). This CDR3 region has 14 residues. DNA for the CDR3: TGTGCCAGTAGCCCGGGACTGAACACCGGGGAGCTGTTTTTT. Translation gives CASSPGLNTGELFF.

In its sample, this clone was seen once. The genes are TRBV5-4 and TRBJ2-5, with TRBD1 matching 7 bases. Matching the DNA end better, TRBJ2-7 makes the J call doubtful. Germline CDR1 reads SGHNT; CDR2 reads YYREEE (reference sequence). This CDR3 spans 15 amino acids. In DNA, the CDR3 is TGTGCCAGCAGCTCTGACGACAGGGTAAGAAACGAGCAGTACTTC. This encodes CASSSDDRVRNEQYF.

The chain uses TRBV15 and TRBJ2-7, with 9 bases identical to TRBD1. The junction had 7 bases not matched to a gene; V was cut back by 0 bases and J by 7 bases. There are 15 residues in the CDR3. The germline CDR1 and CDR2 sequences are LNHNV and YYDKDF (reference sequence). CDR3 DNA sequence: TGTGCCACCAGCAGAGATAGACAGGGGGTAGGGGAGCAGTACTTC. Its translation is CATSRDRQGVGEQYF.

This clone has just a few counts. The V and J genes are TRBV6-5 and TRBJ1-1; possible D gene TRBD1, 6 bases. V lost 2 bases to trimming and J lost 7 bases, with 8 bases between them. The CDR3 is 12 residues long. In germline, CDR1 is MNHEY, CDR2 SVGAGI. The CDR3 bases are TGTGCCAGCAGTTACGCCAGGGGTGAAGCTTTCTTT. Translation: CASSYARGEAFF.

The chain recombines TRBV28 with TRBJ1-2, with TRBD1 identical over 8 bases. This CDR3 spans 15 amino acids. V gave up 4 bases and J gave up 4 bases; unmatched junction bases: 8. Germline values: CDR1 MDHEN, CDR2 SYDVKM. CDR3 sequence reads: CASSSTGQAGYGYTF. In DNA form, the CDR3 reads TGTGCCAGCAGTTCGACGGGACAGGCGGGCTATGGCTACACCTTC.

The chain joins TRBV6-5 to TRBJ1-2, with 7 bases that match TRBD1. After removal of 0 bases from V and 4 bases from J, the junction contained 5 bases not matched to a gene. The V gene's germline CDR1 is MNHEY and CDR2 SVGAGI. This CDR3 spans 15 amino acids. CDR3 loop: CASSYSPQGSYGYTF. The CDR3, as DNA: TGTGCCAGCAGTTACTCCCCACAGGGGAGCTATGGCTACACCTTC.

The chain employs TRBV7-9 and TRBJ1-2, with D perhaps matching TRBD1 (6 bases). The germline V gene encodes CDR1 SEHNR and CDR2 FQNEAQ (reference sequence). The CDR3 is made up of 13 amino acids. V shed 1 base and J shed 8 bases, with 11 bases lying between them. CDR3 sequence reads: CASSLEDSLGYTF. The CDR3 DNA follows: TGTGCCAGCAGCTTAGAGGACAGCCTCGGCTACACCTTC.

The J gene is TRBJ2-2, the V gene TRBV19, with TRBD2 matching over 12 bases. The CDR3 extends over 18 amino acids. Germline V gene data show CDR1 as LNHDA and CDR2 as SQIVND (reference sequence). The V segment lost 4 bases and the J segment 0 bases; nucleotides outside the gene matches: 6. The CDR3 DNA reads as TGTGCCAGTAGTAGCCTCTCTAGCGGGGGGGCGAACACCGGGGAGCTGTTTTTT. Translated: CASSSLSSGGANTGELFF. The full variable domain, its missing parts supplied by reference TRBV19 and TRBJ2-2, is DGGITQSPKYLFRKEGQNVTLSCEQNLNHDAMYWYRQDPGQGLRLIYYSQIVNDFQKGDIAEGYSVSREKKESFPLTVTSAQKNPTAFYLCASSSLSSGGANTGELFFGEGSRLTVL.

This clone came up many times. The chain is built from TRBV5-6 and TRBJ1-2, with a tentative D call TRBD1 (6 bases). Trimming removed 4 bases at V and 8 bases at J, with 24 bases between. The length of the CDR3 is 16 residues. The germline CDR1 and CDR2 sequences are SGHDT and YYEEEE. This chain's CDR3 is CASSAPWTEKGWGYTF. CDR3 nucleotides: TGTGCCAGCAGCGCGCCCTGGACAGAGAAAGGGTGGGGCTACACCTTC.

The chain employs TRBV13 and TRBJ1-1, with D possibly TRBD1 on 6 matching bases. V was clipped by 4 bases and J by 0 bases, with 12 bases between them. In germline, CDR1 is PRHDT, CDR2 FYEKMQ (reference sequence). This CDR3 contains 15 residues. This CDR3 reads CASSSQGLMNTEAFF. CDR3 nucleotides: TGTGCCAGCAGCTCCCAGGGGCTCATGAACACTGAAGCTTTCTTT.

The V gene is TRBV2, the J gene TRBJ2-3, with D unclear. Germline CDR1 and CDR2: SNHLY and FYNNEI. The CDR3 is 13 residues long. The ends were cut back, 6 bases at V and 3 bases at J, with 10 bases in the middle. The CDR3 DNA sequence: TGTGCCAGCAGGAGTGAAGCGACAGATACGCAGTATTTT. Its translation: CASRSEATDTQYF.

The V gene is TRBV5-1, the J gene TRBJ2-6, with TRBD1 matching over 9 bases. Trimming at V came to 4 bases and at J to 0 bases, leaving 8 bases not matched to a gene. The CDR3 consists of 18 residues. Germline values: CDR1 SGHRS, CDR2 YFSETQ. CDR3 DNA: TGCGCCAGCAGCCGTCCGGGACAGGGCGTCTCTGGGGCCAACGTCCTGACTTTC. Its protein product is CASSRPGQGVSGANVLTF. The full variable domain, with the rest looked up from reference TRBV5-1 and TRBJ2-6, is KAGVTQTPRYLIKTRGQQVTLSCSPISGHRSVSWYQQTPGQGLQFLFEYFSETQRNKGNFPGRFSGRQFSNSRSEMNVSTLELGDSALYLCASSRPGQGVSGANVLTFGAGSRLTVL.

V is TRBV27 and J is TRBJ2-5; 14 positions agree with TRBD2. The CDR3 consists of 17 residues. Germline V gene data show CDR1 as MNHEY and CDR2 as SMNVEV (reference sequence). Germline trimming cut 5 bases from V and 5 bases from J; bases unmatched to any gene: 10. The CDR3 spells CASSPGTSGRSGETQYF. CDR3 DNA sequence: TGTGCCAGCAGTCCCGGGACTAGCGGGAGAAGTGGGGAGACCCAGTACTTC.

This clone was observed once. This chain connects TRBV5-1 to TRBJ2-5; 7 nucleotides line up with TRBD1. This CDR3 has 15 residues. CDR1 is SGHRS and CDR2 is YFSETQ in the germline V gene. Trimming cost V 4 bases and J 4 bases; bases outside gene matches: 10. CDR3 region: CASSLTGSRGETQYF. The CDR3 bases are TGCGCCAGCAGCCTGACAGGGTCGCGAGGAGAGACCCAGTACTTC.

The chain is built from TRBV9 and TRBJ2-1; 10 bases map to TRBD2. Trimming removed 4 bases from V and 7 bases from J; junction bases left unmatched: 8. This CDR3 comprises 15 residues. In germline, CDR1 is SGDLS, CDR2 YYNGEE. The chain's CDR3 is CASSRSGRAENEQFF. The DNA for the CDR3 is TGTGCCAGCAGCCGAAGCGGGAGGGCCGAAAATGAGCAGTTCTTC.

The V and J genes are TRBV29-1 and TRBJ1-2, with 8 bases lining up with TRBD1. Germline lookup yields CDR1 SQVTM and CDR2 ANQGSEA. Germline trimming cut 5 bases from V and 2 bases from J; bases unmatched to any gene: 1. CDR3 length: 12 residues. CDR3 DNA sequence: TGCAGCGTTTCAGGGGGCAACTATGGCTACACCTTC. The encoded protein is CSVSGGNYGYTF.

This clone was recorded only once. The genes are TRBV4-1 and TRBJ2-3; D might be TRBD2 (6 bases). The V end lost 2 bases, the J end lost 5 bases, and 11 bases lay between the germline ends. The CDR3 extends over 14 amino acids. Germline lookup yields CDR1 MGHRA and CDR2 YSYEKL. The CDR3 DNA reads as TGCGCCAGCAGCCAACCGGGCGGGGTAGATACGCAGTATTTT. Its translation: CASSQPGGVDTQYF.